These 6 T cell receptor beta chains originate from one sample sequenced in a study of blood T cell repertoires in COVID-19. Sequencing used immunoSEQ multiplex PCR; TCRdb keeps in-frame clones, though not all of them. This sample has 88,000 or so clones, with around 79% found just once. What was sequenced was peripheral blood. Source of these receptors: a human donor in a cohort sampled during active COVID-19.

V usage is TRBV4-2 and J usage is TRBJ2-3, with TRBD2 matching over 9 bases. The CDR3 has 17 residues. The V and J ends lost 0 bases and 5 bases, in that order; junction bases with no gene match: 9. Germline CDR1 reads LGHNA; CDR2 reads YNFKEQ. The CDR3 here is CASSQDLGSGRGDTQYF. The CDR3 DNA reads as TGTGCCAGCAGCCAAGATCTTGGTAGCGGGAGAGGAGATACGCAGTATTTT.

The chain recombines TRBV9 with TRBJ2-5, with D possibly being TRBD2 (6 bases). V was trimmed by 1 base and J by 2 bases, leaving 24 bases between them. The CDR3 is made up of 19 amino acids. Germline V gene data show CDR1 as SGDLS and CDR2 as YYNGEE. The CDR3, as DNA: TGTGCCAGCAGCGTAAGTTCAATGACTAGTTCGATTTCTCAAGAGACCCAGTACTTC. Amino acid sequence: CASSVSSMTSSISQETQYF.

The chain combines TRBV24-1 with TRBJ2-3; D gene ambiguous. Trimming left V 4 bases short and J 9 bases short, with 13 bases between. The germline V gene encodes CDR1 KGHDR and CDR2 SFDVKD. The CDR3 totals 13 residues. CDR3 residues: CATSDPNSWTQYF. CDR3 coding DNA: TGTGCCACCAGTGACCCGAATAGTTGGACGCAGTATTTT.

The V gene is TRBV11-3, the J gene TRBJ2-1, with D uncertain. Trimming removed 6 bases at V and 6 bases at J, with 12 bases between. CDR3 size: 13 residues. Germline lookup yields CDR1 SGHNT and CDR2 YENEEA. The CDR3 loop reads CASRLTSGNEQFF. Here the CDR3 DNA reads TGTGCCAGCAGACTTACGTCCGGCAATGAGCAGTTCTTC.

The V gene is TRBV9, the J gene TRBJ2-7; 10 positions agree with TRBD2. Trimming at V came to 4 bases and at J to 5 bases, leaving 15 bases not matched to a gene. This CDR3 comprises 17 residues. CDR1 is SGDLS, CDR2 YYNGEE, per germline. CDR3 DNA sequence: TGTGCCAGCAGCTCCTCCCTACTAGCGGGAAGGTTCCACGAGCAGTACTTC. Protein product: CASSSSLLAGRFHEQYF.

CDR3 nucleotide sequence: TGTGCCAGCTACCGGGACAGGGTTCACGAGCAGTACTTC. It translates to CASYRDRVHEQYF. V is TRBV2 and J is TRBJ2-7; 9 bases are a match to TRBD1. Germline assignment: CDR1 SNHLY and CDR2 FYNNEI. The CDR3 sequence is 13 residues long. After removal of 8 bases from V and 5 bases from J, the junction contained 7 bases not matched to a gene. The full variable domain, with the rest looked up from reference TRBV2 and TRBJ2-7, is EPEVTQTPSHQVTQMGQEVILRCVPISNHLYFYWYRQILGQKVEFLVSFYNNEISEKSEIFDDQFSVERPDGSNFTLKIRSTKLEDSAMYFCASYRDRVHEQYFGPGTRLTVT.